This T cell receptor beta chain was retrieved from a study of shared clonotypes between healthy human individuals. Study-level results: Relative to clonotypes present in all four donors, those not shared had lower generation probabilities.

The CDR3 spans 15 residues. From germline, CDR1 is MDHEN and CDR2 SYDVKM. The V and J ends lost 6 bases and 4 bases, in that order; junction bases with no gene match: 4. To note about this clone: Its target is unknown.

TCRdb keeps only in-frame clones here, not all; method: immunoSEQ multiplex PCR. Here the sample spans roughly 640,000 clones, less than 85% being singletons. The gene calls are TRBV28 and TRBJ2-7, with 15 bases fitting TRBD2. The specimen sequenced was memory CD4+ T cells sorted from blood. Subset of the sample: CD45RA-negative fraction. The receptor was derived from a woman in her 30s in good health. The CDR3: CASSGTSGRLYEQYF. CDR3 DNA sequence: TGTGCCAGCAGCGGGACTAGCGGGAGGTTATACGAGCAGTACTTC. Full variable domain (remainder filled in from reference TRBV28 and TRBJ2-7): DVKVTQSSRYLVKRTGEKVFLECVQDMDHENMFWYRQDPGLGLRLIYFSYDVKMKEKGDIPEGYSVSREKKERFSLILESASTNQTSMYLCASSGTSGRLYEQYFGPGTRLTVT.